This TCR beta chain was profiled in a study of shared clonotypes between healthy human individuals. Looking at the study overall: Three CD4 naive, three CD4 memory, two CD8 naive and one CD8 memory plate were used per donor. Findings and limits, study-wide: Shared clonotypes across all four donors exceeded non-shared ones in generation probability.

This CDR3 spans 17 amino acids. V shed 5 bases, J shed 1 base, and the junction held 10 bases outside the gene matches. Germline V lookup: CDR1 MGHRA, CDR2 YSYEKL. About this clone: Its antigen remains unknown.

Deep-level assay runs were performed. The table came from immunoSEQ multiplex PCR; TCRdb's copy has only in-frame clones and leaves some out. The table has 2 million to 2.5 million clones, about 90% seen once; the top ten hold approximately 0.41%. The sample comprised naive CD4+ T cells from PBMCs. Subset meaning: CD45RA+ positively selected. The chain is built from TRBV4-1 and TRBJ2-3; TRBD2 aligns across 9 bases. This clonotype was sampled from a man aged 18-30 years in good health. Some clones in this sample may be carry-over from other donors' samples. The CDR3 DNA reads TGCGCCAGCAGCGGGGGATGGCTAGCGGGACGCACAGATACGCAGTATTTT. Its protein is CASSGGWLAGRTDTQYF.